This T cell receptor (beta chain) came from a study of PD-L1 blockade in urothelial cancer. About the study: Atezolizumab at 1,200 mg intravenously every 3 weeks was started by patients in the mid-2010s.

On this clone: As yet, its antigen is unknown.

Study results and limitations: By 3 weeks, tumor-associated blood clones had expanded more in durable-benefit patients.

The protocol was immunoSEQ multiplex PCR, while the TCRdb copy is restricted to in-frame clones and leaves out a portion. The sample lists fewer than 65,000 clones, about 83% occurring once. The time point: pretreatment peripheral blood. Per patient, between 1 and 8 samples were collected at pretreatment and on-treatment time points. The CDR3 is made up of 14 amino acids. V dropped 0 bases and J dropped 2 bases, with 9 bases sitting between them. CDR1 and CDR2 from the germline V gene are SGHRS and YFSETQ. V is TRBV5-1 and J is TRBJ2-7, with a weak D call TRBD2 (6 bases). The TCR originated in a woman aged 60-70 years with urothelial cancer. This sample comprised PBMCs, obtained around atezolizumab (anti-PD-L1) treatment. The CDR3, as DNA: TGCGCCAGCAGCTTGGGGGGGAGGCCCTACGAGCAGTACTTC. Translating gives CASSLGGRPYEQYF.